Below are 4 T cell receptor beta chains sequenced from a single sample in a study of graft-versus-host responses after intestinal transplantation (dated by TCRdb to 2020 to 2023). The label giving this sample's time point can be read as: cells obtained before transplantation from donor or recipient. No antigen is known for these receptors. Libraries were constructed by the immunoSEQ multiplex PCR assay. This is the immuneACCESS table as TCRdb keeps it, with only in-frame sequences that have V and J called. A part of the clones is gone; compared with another copy, unresolved V genes explain less than half, and the rest is unexplained. The sample table shows approximately 97,000 clones, and 92% are seen once. The top ten clones comprise around 0.07% of the sample. The sequences come from unstimulated CD8+ T cells sorted from spleen or lymph node cells, collected before transplant. The receptors here all came from a human donor who was the organ donor for an intestinal transplant.

The V and J genes are TRBV5-1 and TRBJ2-7, with 7 bases matching TRBD1. V trimming: 1 base; J trimming: 4 bases; junction bases outside the gene matches: 2. The CDR3 has 13 amino acids. Germline values: CDR1 SGHRS, CDR2 YFSETQ. The CDR3 spells CASSLSTGYEQYF. DNA for the CDR3: TGCGCCAGCAGCTTGTCGACAGGGTACGAGCAGTACTTC.

The rearrangement links TRBV6-6 to TRBJ2-1, with 9 nucleotides matching TRBD2. This CDR3 spans 14 amino acids. Germline lookup yields CDR1 MNHNY and CDR2 SVGAGI (reference sequence). After removal of 7 bases from V and 9 bases from J, the junction contained 10 bases not matched to a gene. Written as DNA, the CDR3 is TGTGCCAGCACCCCCGGGACTAGCTGGAGTGAGCAGTTCTTC. Translated, it gives CASTPGTSWSEQFF.

The rearrangement joins TRBV6-5 to TRBJ2-7; D not certain. V shed 6 bases and J shed 2 bases, with 11 bases lying between them. The CDR3 has 13 amino acids. Germline V gene data show CDR1 as MNHEY and CDR2 as SVGAGI. The chain's CDR3 is CASRRREAYEQYF. The DNA for the CDR3 is TGTGCCAGCAGACGACGAGAGGCCTACGAGCAGTACTTC.

The chain is built from TRBV2 and TRBJ2-1; 10 nucleotides align to TRBD2. The CDR3 sequence is 17 residues long. V was pared by 3 bases and J by 7 bases, with 12 bases of the junction left unmatched. CDR1 is SNHLY and CDR2 is FYNNEI in the germline V gene. CDR3: CASSDWFSGRPGNEQFF. The CDR3 bases are TGTGCCAGCAGTGATTGGTTTAGCGGGAGGCCAGGGAATGAGCAGTTCTTC.